Presented here are 22 T cell receptor beta chains from one specimen sequenced in a study of OX40 agonist ivuxolimab in advanced cancers. Some clones are missing from TCRdb's copy, which holds only in-frame ones; the method was immunoSEQ multiplex PCR. Of 99,000 or so clones in the sample, over 75% were seen once. The material sequenced was CD4+ or CD8+ T cells sorted from blood, taken in a trial of the OX40 agonist ivuxolimab. These receptors all stem from an adult with an advanced solid tumor such as melanoma, head and neck, liver or kidney cancer.

This clone was counted a few times. The chain links TRBV6-5 to TRBJ2-7, with 11 bases identical to TRBD2. J was trimmed by 7 bases and V by 3 bases; bases with no gene match: 8. The CDR3 is 15 residues long. Germline V gene sequence: CDR1 MNHEY, CDR2 SVGAGI. The CDR3 region is CASSYSLAGGREQYF. The CDR3 region has the DNA TGTGCCAGCAGTTATTCTCTAGCGGGAGGAAGGGAGCAGTACTTC.

V gene TRBV6-6 combines with J gene TRBJ1-5, with D tentatively TRBD1 (6 bases). This CDR3 has 12 amino acids. The V gene's germline CDR1 is MNHNY and CDR2 SVGAGI (reference sequence). Trimming removed 10 bases from V and 7 bases from J, with 14 bases in between. CDR3 nucleotides: TGTGCCACCCTACCCGGGGGCCAGCCCCAGCATTTT. Protein product: CATLPGGQPQHF.

V gene TRBV19 combines with J gene TRBJ1-5; no clear D gene. Germline CDR1 LNHDA, CDR2 SQIVND (reference sequence). The V and J ends lost 6 bases and 6 bases respectively, with 12 bases between them. The CDR3 spans 13 residues. The CDR3, as DNA: TGTGCCAGTAGACCTGCGGTATCTCAGCCCCAGCATTTT. Translation gives CASRPAVSQPQHF.

V gene TRBV9 combines with J gene TRBJ2-5; 14 bases align to TRBD2. J lost 5 bases, V lost 3 bases, and 6 bases had no gene match. The CDR3 extends over 16 amino acids. Per the germline V gene, CDR1 is SGDLS and CDR2 is YYNGEE. CDR3 residues: CASSAGGLAGAETQYF. CDR3 DNA: TGTGCCAGCAGCGCGGGGGGACTAGCGGGAGCGGAGACCCAGTACTTC.

The CDR3 loop reads CSVVGRGGSYEQYF. For the CDR3, the DNA is TGCAGCGTTGTTGGGCGGGGGGGCTCCTACGAGCAGTACTTC. The chain employs TRBV29-1 and TRBJ2-7, with TRBD2 identical over 9 bases. Germline CDR1 reads SQVTM; CDR2 reads ANQGSEA. V shed 4 bases and J 0 bases; nucleotides not matched to a gene: 4. CDR3 length: 14 amino acids.

This clone was seen just once. J is TRBJ2-2 and V is TRBV6-4; 9 positions match TRBD1. With 3 bases clipped from V and 4 bases from J, the junction kept 6 bases outside the gene matches. From germline, CDR1 is MRHNA and CDR2 SNTAGT. The CDR3 has 16 residues. In nucleotides, the CDR3 is TGTGCCAGCAGTGAAACAGGGGGCGCCAGCACCGGGGAGCTGTTTTTT. Residues: CASSETGGASTGELFF.

This sequence joins TRBV7-2 and TRBJ2-7; TRBD1 agrees at 12 bases. Germline V gene sequence: CDR1 SGHTA, CDR2 FQGNSA. V dropped 5 bases and J dropped 3; count of bases not matched to a gene: 5. CDR3 size: 15 residues. CDR3 DNA: TGTGCCAGCAGCGCCCGGGACAGGGGGCTCTACGAGCAGTACTTC. Its protein is CASSARDRGLYEQYF.

This chain connects TRBV5-1 to TRBJ1-3; 9 bases line up with TRBD1. V was pared by 5 bases and J by 0 bases, with 3 bases of the junction left unmatched. This CDR3 is built from 15 residues. Germline assignment: CDR1 SGHRS and CDR2 YFSETQ. Here the CDR3 DNA reads TGCGCCAGCAGAGAGACAGGGGGCTCTGGAAACACCATATATTTT. Amino acids: CASRETGGSGNTIYF.

The DNA of the CDR3 is TGTGCCAGCAGTTATTTAGAAAAACTGTTTTTT. It specifies CASSYLEKLFF. The J gene is TRBJ1-4, the V gene TRBV6-5, with D unclear. Deletions cut 3 bases from V and 8 bases from J, with 4 bases between. The CDR3 consists of 11 residues. Germline V gene sequence: CDR1 MNHEY, CDR2 SVGAGI.

V usage is TRBV6-1 and J usage is TRBJ2-1, with D tentatively TRBD2 (5 bases). The CDR3 loop spans 14 amino acids. Trimming shortened V by 7 bases and J by 10 bases, and 20 bases separated the two germline ends. CDR1 and CDR2 (germline): MNHNS, SASEGT. The CDR3 bases are TGTGCCAGCACTCTCCGAGGTACCTCGGGAGAGCAGTTCTTC. It translates to CASTLRGTSGEQFF.

This chain joins TRBV10-3 and TRBJ1-2; TRBD1 agrees at 8 bases. V lost 7 bases, J lost 5 bases, and 9 bases stayed unmatched. The CDR3 runs to 14 residues. Germline V gene data show CDR1 as ENHRY and CDR2 as SYGVKD. In nucleotides, the CDR3 is TGTGCCATCAAGGCAGGGGGCGCCGGGTATGGCTACACCTTC. Its protein is CAIKAGGAGYGYTF.

The rearrangement links TRBV5-1 to TRBJ2-7, with a possible D match to TRBD2 (5 bases). The CDR3 covers 14 residues. Germline V gene sequence: CDR1 SGHRS, CDR2 YFSETQ. Deletions cut 9 bases from V and 2 bases from J, with 18 bases between. The CDR3 DNA is TGCGCCACCTCGGTGAGAGGAGGTACCTACGAGCAGTACTTC. Translation: CATSVRGGTYEQYF.

The chain recombines TRBV7-7 with TRBJ2-3; D uncertain. Germline lookup yields CDR1 SSHAT and CDR2 FNYEAQ (reference sequence). V lost 0 bases, J lost 4 bases, and 5 bases lay in between. The CDR3 sequence is 13 residues long. The DNA of the CDR3 is TGTGCCAGCAGCTTAGCGGGGTCAGATACGCAGTATTTT. Translating it yields CASSLAGSDTQYF.

The V gene is TRBV4-2, the J gene TRBJ2-1, with D uncertain. This CDR3 has 13 residues. CDR1 is LGHNA, CDR2 YNFKEQ, per germline. V was cut by 0 bases and J by 5 bases, with 5 bases left in between. The DNA for the CDR3 is TGTGCCAGCAGCCAAGATAGGGACAATGAGCAGTTCTTC. This translates into CASSQDRDNEQFF.

About this clone: The same CDR3 also results from other DNA sequences found in this sample. The rearrangement links TRBV11-3 to TRBJ2-1, with 9 nucleotides matching TRBD2. The V gene end was trimmed by 3 bases and the J gene end by 1 base; junction bases not matched to a gene: 1. From germline, CDR1 is SGHNT and CDR2 YENEEA. This CDR3 is built from 15 residues. Here the CDR3 DNA reads TGTGCCAGCAGCTTCGCGGGAGGGTCCTACAATGAGCAGTTCTTC. Amino acids: CASSFAGGSYNEQFF.

This clone was recorded only once. The chain recombines TRBV7-9 with TRBJ2-2; a weak D match, TRBD2 (6 bases). V gave up 5 bases and J gave up 1 base, with 8 bases separating them. This CDR3 region has 14 residues. The germline V gene encodes CDR1 SEHNR and CDR2 FQNEAQ (reference sequence). For the CDR3, the DNA is TGTGCCAGCAGCCTGGGAGGGAACACCGGGGAGCTGTTTTTT. It translates to CASSLGGNTGELFF.

The genes are TRBV4-3 and TRBJ2-6; perhaps TRBD1 as D (5 bases). V was cut by 0 bases and J by 0 bases, with 12 bases left in between. Germline V gives CDR1 LGHNA, CDR2 YSLEER. CDR3 length: 18 amino acids. The CDR3, as DNA: TGCGCCAGCAGCCAAGACCTGCAGGGTTACTCTGGGGCCAACGTCCTGACTTTC. This gives the protein CASSQDLQGYSGANVLTF.

The chain employs TRBV14 and TRBJ2-5, with D maybe TRBD2 (5 bases). CDR1 is SGHDN, CDR2 FVKESK, per germline. This CDR3 comprises 13 residues. V was clipped by 4 bases and J by 0 bases, with 6 bases between them. Written as DNA, the CDR3 is TGTGCCAGCAGCCGAGCGGACCAAGAGACCCAGTACTTC. It codes for CASSRADQETQYF.

This rearrangement joins TRBV6-5 to TRBJ2-1; TRBD1 matches 9 bases. Germline CDR1 MNHEY, CDR2 SVGAGI. V lost 5 bases and J lost 10; bases outside the gene matches: 3. The CDR3 length is 12 residues. CDR3 protein: CASSPGTGEQFF. The CDR3 region has the DNA TGTGCCAGCAGTCCCGGGACAGGGGAGCAGTTCTTC.

For the CDR3, the DNA is TGTGCCAGCAGCTTAAACAGGGGACATAATTCACCCCTCCACTTT. This encodes CASSLNRGHNSPLHF. V is TRBV7-8 and J is TRBJ1-6; 7 nucleotides line up with TRBD1. Germline CDR1 is SGHVS and CDR2 is FQNEAQ. CDR3 length equals 15 residues. V lost 2 bases and J lost 5; bases outside the gene matches: 3. The whole variable domain, remainder taken from reference TRBV7-8 and TRBJ1-6, is GAGVSQSPRYKVAKRGQDVALRCDPISGHVSLFWYQQALGQGPEFLTYFQNEAQLDKSGLPSDRFFAERPEGSVSTLKIQRTQQEDSAVYLCASSLNRGHNSPLHFGNGTRLTVT.

This chain uses TRBV18 with TRBJ2-7, with D possibly being TRBD1 or TRBD2 (5 bases each). This CDR3 is 13 amino acids long. V was cut by 3 bases and J by 2 bases, with 8 bases left in between. The germline CDR1 and CDR2 sequences are KGHSH and LQKENI. CDR3 DNA: TGTGCCAGCTCACCGGGGGTTACCTACGAGCAGTACTTC. Translating it yields CASSPGVTYEQYF.

The chain couples TRBV4-2 to TRBJ2-5; TRBD1 agrees at 8 bases. Unmatched junction bases numbered 9, after V lost 3 bases and J lost 0 bases. This CDR3 comprises 17 residues. Germline assignment: CDR1 LGHNA and CDR2 YNFKEQ. The CDR3 nucleotides read TGTGCCAGCAGCCAGACCACCGGGACAGGCAACCAAGAGACCCAGTACTTC. The encoded protein is CASSQTTGTGNQETQYF.